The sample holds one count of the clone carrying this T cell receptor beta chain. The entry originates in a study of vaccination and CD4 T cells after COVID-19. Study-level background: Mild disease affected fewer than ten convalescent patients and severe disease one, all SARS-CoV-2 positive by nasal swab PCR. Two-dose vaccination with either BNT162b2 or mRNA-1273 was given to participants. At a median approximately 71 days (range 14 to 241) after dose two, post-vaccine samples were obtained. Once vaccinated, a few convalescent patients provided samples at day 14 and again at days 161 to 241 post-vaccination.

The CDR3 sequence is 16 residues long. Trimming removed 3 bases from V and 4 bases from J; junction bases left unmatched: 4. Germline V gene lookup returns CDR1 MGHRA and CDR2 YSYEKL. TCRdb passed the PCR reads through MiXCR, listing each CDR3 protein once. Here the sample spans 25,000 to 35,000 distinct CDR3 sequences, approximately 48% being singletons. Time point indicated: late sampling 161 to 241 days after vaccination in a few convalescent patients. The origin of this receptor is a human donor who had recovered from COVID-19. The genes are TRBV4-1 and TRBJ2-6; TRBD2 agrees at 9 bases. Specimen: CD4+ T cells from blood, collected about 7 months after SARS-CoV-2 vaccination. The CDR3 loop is CASSQGLASGANVLTF. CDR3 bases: TGCGCCAGCAGCCAGGGACTAGCCTCCGGGGCCAACGTCCTGACTTTC.